This T cell receptor (beta chain) was retrieved from a study of cytomegalovirus exposure and HLA in healthy donors. Whole-study findings and limits: Reports indicate that TCR beta sequences accurately predicted the HLA-A and HLA-B alleles of most subjects. Analyzed later, most CMV-associated TCR beta chains appeared HLA-restricted.

Vbeta (60) and Jbeta (13) primers were used in the PCR. Assay: immunoSEQ multiplex PCR; the TCRdb copy retains only in-frame clones and omits some. The sample has roughly 100,000 clones. As to this clone: The antigen is unknown.

Sample: PBMCs. The TCR comes from a middle-aged man in good health and CMV-seronegative.

CDR3 DNA: TGTGCCAGCAGTCCCACATCGGGACACAGAGATGAGCAGTTCTTC. Translating gives CASSPTSGHRDEQFF. The chain carries TRBV28 and TRBJ2-1; possible D gene TRBD1, 6 bases. V was pared by 5 bases and J by 8 bases, with 19 bases between. The germline V gene encodes CDR1 MDHEN and CDR2 SYDVKM. There are 15 residues in the CDR3. The variable domain in full, with the rest retrieved from reference TRBV28 and TRBJ2-1, is DVKVTQSSRYLVKRTGEKVFLECVQDMDHENMFWYRQDPGLGLRLIYFSYDVKMKEKGDIPEGYSVSREKKERFSLILESASTNQTSMYLCASSPTSGHRDEQFFGPGTRLTVL.